This record concerns one TCR beta chain sequence. These data are taken from a study of T cell changes during pregnancy in multiple sclerosis. Profiled with immunoSEQ multiplex PCR; TCRdb holds only in-frame clones, not every one. This sample has roughly 80,000 clones, with about 90% found just once. V lost 9 bases and J lost 6, with 22 bases in between. The CDR3 is made up of 15 amino acids. The V gene's germline CDR1 is LNHDA and CDR2 SQIVND (reference sequence). The receptor was isolated from a female donor with multiple sclerosis, enrolled in a pregnancy study. The genes are TRBV19 and TRBJ2-3; D might be TRBD1 (5 bases). Material: peripheral blood, obtained before pregnancy. CDR3: CASREKARPRDTQYF. CDR3 DNA: TGTGCCAGCAGGGAAAAGGCTAGGCCCAGGGATACGCAGTATTTT.